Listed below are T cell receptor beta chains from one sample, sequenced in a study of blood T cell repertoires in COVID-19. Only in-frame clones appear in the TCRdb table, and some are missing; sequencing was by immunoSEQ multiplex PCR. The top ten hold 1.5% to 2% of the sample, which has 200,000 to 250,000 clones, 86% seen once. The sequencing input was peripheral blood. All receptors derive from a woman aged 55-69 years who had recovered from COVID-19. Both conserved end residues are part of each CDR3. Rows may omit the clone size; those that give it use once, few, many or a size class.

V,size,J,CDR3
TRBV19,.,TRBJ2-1,CASSQRGPGQFF
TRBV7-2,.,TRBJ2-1,CASSIDRGQQFF
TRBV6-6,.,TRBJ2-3,CASSRPGTGQADTQYF
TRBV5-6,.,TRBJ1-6,CASSLGRTWNSPLHF
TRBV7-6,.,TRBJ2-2,CASSTGPNTGELFF
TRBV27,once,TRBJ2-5,CASRELAAVGETQYF
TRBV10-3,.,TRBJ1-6,CAISDTGDNSPLHF
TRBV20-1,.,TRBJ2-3,CSGEGTDTQYF
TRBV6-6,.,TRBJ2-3,CASSHRTGNDGTDTQYF
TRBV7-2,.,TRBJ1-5,CASRDQGRGDYQPQHF
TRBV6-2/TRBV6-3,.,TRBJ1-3,CASSYRDRGSYTIYF
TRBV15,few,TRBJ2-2,CATSSHGTIAAGELFF
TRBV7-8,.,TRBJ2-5,CASSLAGGPETQYF
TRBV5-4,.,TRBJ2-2,CASSLGGGAGLVGELFF
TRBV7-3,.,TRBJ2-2,CASRPLAGIVGANTGELFF
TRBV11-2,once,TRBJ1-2,CASSLSFGTGGRGYTF
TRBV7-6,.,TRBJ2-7,CASSLGTGGAYEQYF
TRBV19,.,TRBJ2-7,CASSLGQGLYEQYF
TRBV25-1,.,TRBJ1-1,CASSEFGSSVNTEAFF
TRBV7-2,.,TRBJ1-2,CASSSDRGQTGYTF
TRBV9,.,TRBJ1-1,CASSVDRVNTEAFF
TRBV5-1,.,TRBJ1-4,CASSLRTPGGEKLFF
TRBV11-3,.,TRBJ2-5,CASSIGTAHETQYF
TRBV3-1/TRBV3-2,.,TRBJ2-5,CASSQDRLAGETQYF
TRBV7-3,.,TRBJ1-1,CASSERRNTEAFF
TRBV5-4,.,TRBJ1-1,CASSLVSGDTEAFF
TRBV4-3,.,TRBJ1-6,CASSQAEQGNSPLHF
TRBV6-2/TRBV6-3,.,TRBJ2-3,CASSWQGGSDTQYF
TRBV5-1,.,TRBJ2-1,CASSARQGSSYNEQFF
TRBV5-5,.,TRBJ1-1,CASSISGQGTEAFF
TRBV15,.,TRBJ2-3,CATSREQGNTDTQYF
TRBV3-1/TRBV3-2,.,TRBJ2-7,CASSQGRWQGAYEQYF
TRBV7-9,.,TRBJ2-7,CASSSPSGDYEQYF
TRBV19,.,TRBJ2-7,CASSFTGFYEQYF
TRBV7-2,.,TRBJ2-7,CASSAFVGSGGPEQYF
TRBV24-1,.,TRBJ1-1,CATSVGRENTEAFF
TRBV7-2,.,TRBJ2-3,CASSLPMEGPDTQYF
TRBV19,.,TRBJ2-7,CASSIDPGAEQYF
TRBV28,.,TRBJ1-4,CASSFTRNNEKLFF
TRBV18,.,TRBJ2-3,CASSPTGGAGTDTQYF
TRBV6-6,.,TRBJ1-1,CASSYSRGTEAFF
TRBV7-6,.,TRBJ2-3,CASSLVPTGRVGTGSNTQYF
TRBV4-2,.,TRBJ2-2,CASSQFPGLAGGLNTGELFF
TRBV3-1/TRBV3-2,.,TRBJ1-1,CASSHLAGVGTEAFF
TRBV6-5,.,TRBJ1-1,CASSKMNRGRAEAFF